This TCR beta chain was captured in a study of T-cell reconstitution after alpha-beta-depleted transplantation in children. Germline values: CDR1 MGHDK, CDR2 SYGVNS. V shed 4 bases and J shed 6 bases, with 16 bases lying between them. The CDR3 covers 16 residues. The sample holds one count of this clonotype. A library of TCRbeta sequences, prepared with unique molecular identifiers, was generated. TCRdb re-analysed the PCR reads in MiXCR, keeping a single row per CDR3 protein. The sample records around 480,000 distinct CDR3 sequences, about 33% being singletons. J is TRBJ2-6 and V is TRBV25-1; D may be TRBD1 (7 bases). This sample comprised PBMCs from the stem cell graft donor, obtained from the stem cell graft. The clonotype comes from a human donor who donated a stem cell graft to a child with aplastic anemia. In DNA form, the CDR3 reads TGTGCCAGCAGTGTTCAGGGGGGACCAGCGGCCAACGTCCTGACTTTC. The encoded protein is CASSVQGGPAANVLTF.